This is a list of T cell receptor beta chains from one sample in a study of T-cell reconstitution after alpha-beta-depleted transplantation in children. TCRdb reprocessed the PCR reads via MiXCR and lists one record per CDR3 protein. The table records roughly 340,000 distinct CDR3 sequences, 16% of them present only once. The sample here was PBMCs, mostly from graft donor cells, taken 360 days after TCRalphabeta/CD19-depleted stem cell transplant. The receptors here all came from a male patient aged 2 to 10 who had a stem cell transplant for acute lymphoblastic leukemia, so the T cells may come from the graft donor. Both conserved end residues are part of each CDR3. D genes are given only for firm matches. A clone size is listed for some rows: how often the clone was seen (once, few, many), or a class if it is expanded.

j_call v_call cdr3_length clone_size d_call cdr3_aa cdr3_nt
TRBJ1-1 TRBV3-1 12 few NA CASRQTGTEAFF TGTGCCAGCAGACAAACAGGAACTGAAGCTTTCTTT
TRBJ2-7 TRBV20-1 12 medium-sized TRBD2 CSSKGLAQEQYF TGCAGTTCCAAGGGACTAGCCCAAGAGCAGTACTTC
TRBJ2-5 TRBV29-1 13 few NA CSAAGGNQETQYF TGCAGCGCCGCCGGGGGAAACCAAGAGACCCAGTACTTC
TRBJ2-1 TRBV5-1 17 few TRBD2 CASSLAPSGRAENEQFF TGCGCCAGCAGCTTGGCCCCTAGCGGGAGGGCCGAAAATGAGCAGTTCTTC
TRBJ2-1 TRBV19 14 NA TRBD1 CASTLGTDYNEQFF TGTGCCAGTACCCTCGGGACAGACTACAATGAGCAGTTCTTC
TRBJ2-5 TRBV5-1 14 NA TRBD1 CASSILGQGETQYF TGCGCCAGCAGCATCCTGGGACAGGGAGAGACCCAGTACTTC
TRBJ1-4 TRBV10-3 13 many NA CAISGQSWEELFF TGTGCCATCAGTGGACAATCGTGGGAGGAACTGTTTTTT
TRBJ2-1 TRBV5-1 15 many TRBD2 CASGAVTSGYNEQFF TGCGCCAGCGGAGCTGTGACTAGCGGCTACAATGAGCAGTTCTTC
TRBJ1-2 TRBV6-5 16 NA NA CASSLLGESANYGYTF TGTGCCAGCAGTTTACTCGGGGAGTCAGCTAACTATGGCTACACCTTC
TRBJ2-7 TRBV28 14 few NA CASSSPTGGNEQYF TGTGCCAGCAGTTCACCGACAGGAGGGAACGAGCAGTACTTC
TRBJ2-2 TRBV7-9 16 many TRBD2 CASSFLGRANTGELFF TGTGCCAGCAGCTTCTTAGGGAGGGCCAACACCGGGGAGCTGTTTTTT
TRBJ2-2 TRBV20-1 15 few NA CSARGRGWGTGELFF TGCAGTGCTAGAGGGAGGGGATGGGGCACCGGGGAGCTGTTTTTT
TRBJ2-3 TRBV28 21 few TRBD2 CASSQIFYFGGVADDTDTQYF TGTGCCAGCAGTCAAATATTCTATTTCGGGGGGGTAGCGGACGACACAGATACGCAGTATTTT
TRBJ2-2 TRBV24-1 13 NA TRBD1 CATRQGATGELFF TGTGCCACTCGGCAGGGGGCAACCGGGGAGCTGTTTTTT
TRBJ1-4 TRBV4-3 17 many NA CASSQVGVREGGEKLFF TGCGCCAGCAGCCAAGTTGGTGTAAGAGAGGGGGGGGAAAAACTGTTTTTT
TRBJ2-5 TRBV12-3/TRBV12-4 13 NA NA CASSQNNQETQYF TGTGCCAGCAGCCAAAATAACCAAGAGACCCAGTACTTC
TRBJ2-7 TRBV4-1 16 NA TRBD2 CASSQVVTSGSHEQYF TGCGCCAGCAGCCAAGTGGTGACTAGCGGGAGCCACGAGCAGTACTTC
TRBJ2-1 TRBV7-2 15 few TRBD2 CASSPGTTLEGEQFF TGTGCCAGCAGCCCGGGGACTACCCTTGAGGGTGAGCAGTTCTTC
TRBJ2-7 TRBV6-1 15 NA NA CASSPWRDRSYEQYF TGTGCCAGCAGCCCGTGGAGGGACAGATCTTACGAGCAGTACTTC
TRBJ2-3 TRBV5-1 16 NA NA CASSSLLARSTDTQYF TGCGCCAGCAGCTCCCTCCTAGCTCGGAGCACAGATACGCAGTATTTT
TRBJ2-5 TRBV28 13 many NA CASSLGRLETQYF TGTGCCAGCAGCTTGGGCAGACTAGAGACCCAGTACTTC